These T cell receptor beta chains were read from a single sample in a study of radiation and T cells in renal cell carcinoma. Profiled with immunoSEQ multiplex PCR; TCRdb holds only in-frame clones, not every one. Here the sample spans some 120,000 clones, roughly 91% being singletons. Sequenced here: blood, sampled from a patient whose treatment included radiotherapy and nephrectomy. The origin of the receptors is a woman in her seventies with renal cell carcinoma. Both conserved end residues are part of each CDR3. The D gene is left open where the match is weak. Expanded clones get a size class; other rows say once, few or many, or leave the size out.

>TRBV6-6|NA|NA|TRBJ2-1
CASSYPGGNEQFF
TGTGCCAGCAGTTACCCCGGGGGCAATGAGCAGTTCTTC
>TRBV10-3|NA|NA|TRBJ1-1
CAISESKYARPEAFF
TGTGCCATCAGTGAGTCGAAATACGCCAGGCCTGAAGCTTTCTTT
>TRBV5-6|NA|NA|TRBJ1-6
CASSSGGSPLHF
TGTGCCAGCAGTTCCGGGGGATCACCCCTCCACTTT
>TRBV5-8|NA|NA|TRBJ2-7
CASSLNGHEQYF
TGTGCCAGCAGCTTGAACGGGCACGAGCAGTACTTC
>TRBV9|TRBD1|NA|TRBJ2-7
CASSVGQGAYEQYF
TGTGCCAGCAGCGTAGGACAGGGGGCCTACGAGCAGTACTTC
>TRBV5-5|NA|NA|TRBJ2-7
CASSLFLGTYEQYF
TGTGCCAGCAGCTTATTCTTGGGGACCTACGAGCAGTACTTC
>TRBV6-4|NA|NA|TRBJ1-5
CASSAGFGRPQHF
TGTGCCAGCAGTGCGGGGTTTGGGCGGCCCCAGCATTTT
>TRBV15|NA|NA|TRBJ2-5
CATSRVAAQETQYF
TGTGCCACCAGCAGAGTGGCAGCTCAAGAGACCCAGTACTTC
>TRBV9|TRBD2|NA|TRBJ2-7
CASSVDGGGAYEQYF
TGTGCCAGCAGCGTAGACGGCGGGGGAGCATACGAGCAGTACTTC
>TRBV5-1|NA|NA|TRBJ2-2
CASSDKVANTGELFF
TGCGCCAGCAGCGATAAGGTGGCGAACACCGGGGAGCTGTTTTTT
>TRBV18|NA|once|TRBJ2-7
CASSPDPATGLSHEQYF
TGTGCCAGCTCGCCTGATCCGGCTACAGGTTTGTCCCACGAGCAGTACTTC
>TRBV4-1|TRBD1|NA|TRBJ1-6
CASSHTTGGRYNSPLHF
TGCGCCAGCAGCCATACAACAGGGGGGAGATATAATTCACCCCTCCACTTT